This TCR beta chain comes out of a study of blood T cell repertoires in COVID-19. Study in general: The United States, Italy and Spain were the sources of the acute and convalescent COVID-19 samples.

V dropped 3 bases and J dropped 0 bases, with 9 bases sitting between them. The CDR3 covers 14 residues. Germline V gene sequence: CDR1 SGDLS, CDR2 YYNGEE. The protocol was immunoSEQ multiplex PCR, while the TCRdb copy is restricted to in-frame clones and leaves out a portion. The table includes about 250,000 clones, 90% detected once. The sequence derives from an older woman with COVID-19, enrolled during active disease. Specimen: peripheral blood. The V and J genes are TRBV9 and TRBJ1-1; D is ambiguous. CDR3 residues: CASSGGGLNTEAFF. DNA of the CDR3: TGTGCCAGCAGCGGTGGAGGACTGAACACTGAAGCTTTCTTT.